Listed below are T cell receptor beta chains from one sample, sequenced in a study of radiotherapy plus CTLA-4 blockade in lung cancer. Only in-frame clones appear in the TCRdb table, and some are missing; sequencing was by immunoSEQ multiplex PCR. The repertoire holds 78,000 or so clones, with about 87% as singletons. The specimen comprised peripheral blood, sampled from a patient treated with radiotherapy plus ipilimumab. The source of these receptors is a human donor with non-small cell lung cancer who had stable disease on radiotherapy plus ipilimumab. CDR3s include the opening cysteine and the closing phenylalanine or tryptophan. Each record gives: J gene, V gene, D gene, clone size, CDR3 protein, CDR3 DNA. D genes are given only for firm matches. Clone size appears in some rows only: once, few, many, or a class for an expanded clone.

>TRBJ1-6|TRBV29-1|TRBD1|NA
CSVLGTGENSPLHF
TGCAGCGTTTTAGGGACAGGGGAAAATTCACCCCTCCACTTT
>TRBJ2-3|TRBV29-1|TRBD2|NA
CSGSLAGGSQYF
TGCAGCGGGTCACTAGCGGGGGGCTCGCAGTATTTT
>TRBJ1-3|TRBV7-6|NA|NA
CASSSTPLSGNTIYF
TGTGCCAGCAGCTCGACTCCACTCTCCGGAAACACCATATATTTT
>TRBJ1-1|TRBV6-5|TRBD1|NA
CATGQGARGTEAFF
TGTGCCACCGGACAGGGGGCGAGGGGAACTGAAGCTTTCTTT
>TRBJ1-2|TRBV5-1|NA|NA
CASSLDGSNYGYTF
TGCGCCAGCAGCTTGGACGGATCTAACTATGGCTACACCTTC
>TRBJ2-7|TRBV5-1|NA|NA
CASSPSVQGVEQYF
TGCGCCAGCAGCCCGTCGGTACAGGGAGTCGAGCAGTACTTC
>TRBJ2-7|TRBV29-1|NA|NA
CSVARADYEQYF
TGCAGCGTTGCCAGGGCCGACTACGAGCAGTACTTC
>TRBJ2-7|TRBV27|TRBD1|once
CASSPRGQGVYEQYF
TGTGCCAGCAGTCCTCGTGGACAGGGGGTCTACGAGCAGTACTTC
>TRBJ1-5|TRBV28|NA|NA
CASKPTLGGNQPQHF
TGTGCCAGCAAACCGACACTTGGCGGCAATCAGCCCCAGCATTTT
>TRBJ2-3|TRBV6-5|TRBD1|NA
CASSLGGQSTDTQYF
TGTGCCAGCAGTCTAGGGGGCCAGAGCACAGATACGCAGTATTTT
>TRBJ2-7|TRBV7-2|NA|NA
CASSSQGGYEQYF
TGTGCCAGCAGCTCCCAGGGCGGCTACGAGCAGTACTTC
>TRBJ1-2|TRBV28|NA|NA
CASSSPRPGKDYGYTF
TGTGCCAGCAGTAGCCCCCGGCCTGGGAAGGACTATGGCTACACCTTC
>TRBJ2-3|TRBV12-5|NA|NA
CASGLSREVTDTQYF
TGTGCTAGTGGTTTAAGTAGAGAAGTCACAGATACGCAGTATTTT
>TRBJ2-7|TRBV5-3|NA|NA
CARSLGWGPDYYEQYF
TGTGCCAGAAGCTTAGGATGGGGCCCTGATTACTACGAGCAGTACTTC
>TRBJ2-1|TRBV7-3|NA|once
CASSATVDNEQFF
TGTGCCAGCAGCGCCACCGTAGACAATGAGCAGTTCTTC
>TRBJ2-3|TRBV6-1|NA|NA
CASSETRLATDTQYF
TGTGCCAGCAGTGAGACCAGATTAGCCACAGATACGCAGTATTTT
>TRBJ2-2|TRBV6-6|NA|few
CASSSTGNTGELFF
TGTGCCAGCAGTTCCACAGGGAACACCGGGGAGCTGTTTTTT
>TRBJ2-7|TRBV6-1|NA|NA
CASSGQGLLGSYEQYF
TGTGCCAGCAGTGGTCAGGGACTCCTAGGCTCCTACGAGCAGTACTTC
>TRBJ2-5|TRBV4-2|TRBD2|NA
CASSQDVVTSGSGETQYF
TGTGCCAGCAGCCAAGACGTCGTGACTAGCGGGAGTGGAGAGACCCAGTACTTC
>TRBJ1-4|TRBV27|NA|NA
CASSAVGQGLEKLFF
TGTGCCAGCAGTGCCGTGGGTCAGGGCCTTGAAAAACTGTTTTTT
>TRBJ2-5|TRBV29-1|NA|NA
CSVAGERGGVTQYF
TGCAGCGTCGCGGGGGAGAGGGGGGGCGTGACCCAGTACTTC
>TRBJ2-1|TRBV7-2|TRBD2|few
CASSLTSGVYNEQFF
TGTGCCAGCAGTTTGACTAGCGGTGTTTACAATGAGCAGTTCTTC
>TRBJ2-7|TRBV5-6|TRBD1|NA
CASSRRDRDSYEQYF
TGTGCCAGCAGCCGAAGGGACAGGGACTCCTACGAGCAGTACTTC
>TRBJ2-1|TRBV21-1|NA|few
CASSSTGASYNEQFF
TGTGCCAGCAGCAGTACAGGGGCGTCCTACAATGAGCAGTTCTTC
>TRBJ1-6|TRBV27|NA|NA
CASSFSSYNSPPHF
TGTGCCAGCAGTTTCAGCTCCTATAATTCACCCCCCCACTTT
>TRBJ2-4|TRBV9|NA|NA
CASSKTGHAKNIQYF
TGTGCCAGCAGCAAGACAGGTCACGCCAAAAACATTCAGTACTTC
>TRBJ2-3|TRBV6-1|NA|NA
CASQREGGDTQYF
TGTGCCAGCCAAAGGGAAGGGGGAGATACGCAGTATTTT
>TRBJ2-5|TRBV11-1|NA|NA
CASSPDSPVETQYF
TGTGCCAGCAGCCCGGATTCACCAGTAGAGACCCAGTACTTC
>TRBJ2-1|TRBV28|NA|few
CASSLGAGWRSSYNEQFF
TGTGCCAGCAGTTTGGGGGCAGGATGGAGGAGCTCCTACAATGAGCAGTTCTTC
>TRBJ2-7|TRBV14|NA|NA
CASSQGPPTSYEQYF
TGTGCCAGCAGCCAAGGACCACCAACCTCCTACGAGCAGTACTTC
>TRBJ1-4|TRBV4-1|TRBD1|NA
CASSLRNRGGGNEKLFF
TGCGCCAGCAGCCTGAGAAACAGGGGAGGTGGTAATGAAAAACTGTTTTTT
>TRBJ1-1|TRBV7-8|TRBD1|NA
CASSLTRDRGKSEAFF
TGTGCCAGCAGCTTAACCCGGGACAGGGGGAAATCTGAAGCTTTCTTT
>TRBJ1-5|TRBV6-5|TRBD1|NA
CASSKGQGAQPQHF
TGTGCCAGCAGTAAGGGACAGGGGGCACAGCCCCAGCATTTT
>TRBJ2-3|TRBV29-1|NA|NA
CSVVRDTDTQYF
TGCAGCGTTGTTCGGGACACAGATACGCAGTATTTT
>TRBJ2-1|TRBV29-1|TRBD2|NA
CSVEKDPRGAEQFF
TGCAGCGTTGAAAAAGACCCGCGGGGGGCTGAGCAGTTCTTC
>TRBJ2-2|TRBV29-1|TRBD2|NA
CSAGRGVNTGELFF
TGCAGCGCTGGACGGGGGGTAAACACCGGGGAGCTGTTTTTT
>TRBJ1-1|TRBV5-1|TRBD1|NA
CASSLGDRGEAFF
TGCGCCAGCAGCTTGGGGGACAGGGGTGAAGCTTTCTTT
>TRBJ1-1|TRBV19|NA|NA
CASKKGGSTEAFF
TGTGCCAGTAAGAAGGGGGGATCCACTGAAGCTTTCTTT
>TRBJ1-6|TRBV27|NA|NA
CASSLGGWSNSPLHF
TGTGCCAGCAGTTTAGGGGGGTGGAGTAATTCACCCCTCCACTTT
>TRBJ2-3|TRBV7-9|TRBD2|once
CASSKTSGDTQYF
TGTGCCAGCAGCAAGACTAGCGGAGATACGCAGTATTTT
>TRBJ2-3|TRBV5-1|TRBD2|NA
CASSWGTGRAFADTQYF
TGCGCCAGCAGCTGGGGGACCGGGAGGGCCTTCGCAGATACGCAGTATTTT
>TRBJ2-7|TRBV27|NA|NA
CASSPPGQVGNYEQYF
TGTGCCAGCAGCCCGCCGGGACAAGTGGGGAACTACGAGCAGTACTTC
>TRBJ2-3|TRBV6-5|TRBD2|NA
CASSYSTSGGPDTQYF
TGTGCCAGCAGTTACTCTACTAGCGGGGGCCCAGATACGCAGTATTTT
>TRBJ2-1|TRBV28|TRBD1|NA
CASSGQGGEQFF
TGTGCCAGCAGTGGACAGGGCGGTGAGCAGTTCTTC
>TRBJ2-3|TRBV5-1|TRBD2|few
CASSFISGRAPDTQYF
TGCGCCAGCAGCTTCATTAGCGGGAGGGCCCCAGATACGCAGTATTTT
>TRBJ2-7|TRBV28|TRBD2|NA
CASSSRGTGGYYEQYF
TGTGCCAGCAGTTCCCGCGGGACGGGAGGGTACTACGAGCAGTACTTC
>TRBJ2-7|TRBV2|NA|NA
CASSEWRGEQYF
TGTGCCAGCAGTGAATGGAGGGGGGAGCAGTACTTC
>TRBJ1-2|TRBV10-2|NA|few
CASRGPGLRYGYTF
TGCGCCAGCAGGGGGCCGGGTCTTCGCTATGGCTACACCTTC
>TRBJ1-5|TRBV10-2|TRBD1|NA
CASSETGVSYQPQHF
TGCGCCAGCAGTGAGACAGGGGTTTCTTATCAGCCCCAGCATTTT
>TRBJ1-1|TRBV29-1|NA|NA
CSVQRTDTEAFF
TGCAGCGTGCAAAGGACGGACACTGAAGCTTTCTTT
>TRBJ1-6|TRBV6-5|TRBD1|NA
CASSYGDRGDSPLHF
TGTGCCAGCAGTTACGGGGACAGGGGGGATTCACCCCTCCACTTT
>TRBJ2-1|TRBV7-7|TRBD2|NA
CASSRGSGAGNEQFF
TGTGCTAGCAGCCGGGGTAGCGGGGCGGGGAATGAGCAGTTCTTC
>TRBJ2-5|TRBV27|TRBD1|NA
CASSTPGQYQETQYF
TGTGCCAGCAGTACCCCGGGACAGTACCAAGAGACCCAGTACTTC
>TRBJ2-5|TRBV5-1|TRBD1|NA
CASSFGQGGVRQETQYF
TGCGCCAGCAGTTTTGGACAGGGAGGTGTTCGGCAAGAGACCCAGTACTTC
>TRBJ2-2|TRBV2|NA|NA
CASGGSGELFF
TGTGCCAGCGGGGGTAGTGGGGAGCTGTTTTTT